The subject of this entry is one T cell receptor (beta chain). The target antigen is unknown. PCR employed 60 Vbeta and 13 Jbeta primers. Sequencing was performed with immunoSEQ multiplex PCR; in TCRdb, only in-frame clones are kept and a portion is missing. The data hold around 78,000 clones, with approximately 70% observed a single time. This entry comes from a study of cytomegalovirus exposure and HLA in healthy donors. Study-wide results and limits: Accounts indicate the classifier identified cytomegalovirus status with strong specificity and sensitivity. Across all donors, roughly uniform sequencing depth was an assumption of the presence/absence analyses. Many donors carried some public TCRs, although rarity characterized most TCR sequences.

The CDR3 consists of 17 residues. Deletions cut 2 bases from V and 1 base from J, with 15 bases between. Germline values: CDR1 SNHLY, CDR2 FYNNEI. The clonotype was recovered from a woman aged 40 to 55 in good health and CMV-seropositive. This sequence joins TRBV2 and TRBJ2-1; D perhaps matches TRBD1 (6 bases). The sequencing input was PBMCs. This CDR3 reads CASSESRQDLSYNEQFF. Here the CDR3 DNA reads TGTGCCAGCAGTGAATCGAGACAGGACCTTTCCTACAATGAGCAGTTCTTC. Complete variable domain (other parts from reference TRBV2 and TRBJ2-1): EPEVTQTPSHQVTQMGQEVILRCVPISNHLYFYWYRQILGQKVEFLVSFYNNEISEKSEIFDDQFSVERPDGSNFTLKIRSTKLEDSAMYFCASSESRQDLSYNEQFFGPGTRLTVL.